This record looks at one TCR beta chain sequence and its context. A second PCR of 7 to 11 cycles used a sample-barcoded 5' primer and a J-beta primer mix. The authors tagged each cDNA molecule using a template-switch adaptor with 12 random nucleotides. Each CDR3 protein is one row after TCRdb ran MiXCR on the 5' RACE reads. The sample lists about a million distinct CDR3 sequences, around 54% occurring once. The sample originates from a study of blood T cells in healthy people across ages. The CDR3 length is 13 residues. The germline V gene has CDR1 SQVTM and CDR2 ANQGSEA. The ends were cut back, 7 bases at V and 3 bases at J, with 12 bases in the middle. Peripheral blood samples of around 9.8 milliliters were drawn from each donor.

The sample taken for sequencing was blood. The gene calls are TRBV29-1 and TRBJ2-2; D may match TRBD1 or TRBD2 (5 bases each). The TCR sequence derives from a woman aged 60-75 years in good health. The CDR3 protein is CSGGRADTGELFF. CDR3 DNA sequence: TGCAGCGGGGGACGGGCGGACACCGGGGAGCTGTTTTTT.